The sample holds many counts of the clone carrying this T cell receptor beta chain. Its antigen is unidentified. For TCR beta, libraries came from iRepertoire HTBI primers and Arm-PCR of CDR3 regions. TCRdb passed the multiplex PCR reads through MiXCR, listing each CDR3 protein once. The sample has around 480,000 distinct CDR3 sequences, about 16% seen once; the top ten hold about 25%. Germline trimming cut 5 bases from V and 5 bases from J; bases unmatched to any gene: 13. CDR1 and CDR2 (germline): SGHAT, FQNNGV. This CDR3 has 16 residues. The data are from a study of regulatory T cells in long-lasting Graves disease. Overall study results and limits: Not thyroid tissue but only peripheral blood was studied.

Time point defined: newly diagnosed GD, antithyroid drugs for less than 3 months. PBMC-extracted RNA yielded the TCR library. This same sample was also taken into another study, of T cells in Graves' hyperthyroidism and ophthalmopathy. That paper adds: Expanded thyroid clonotypes (above 0.001) were mostly also found in blood. In validation, the model predicted ophthalmopathy. These predictions came a median about 6.5 months before onset.

The sample consisted of peripheral blood mononuclear cells (PBMCs), taken at new diagnosis, from a patient treated with antithyroid drugs. The receptor's source is a woman aged 40-60 years with Graves disease. V gene TRBV11-2 combines with J gene TRBJ1-1; 8 nucleotides match TRBD1. This CDR3 reads CASSPKTGARGTEAFF. Here the CDR3 DNA reads TGTGCCAGCAGCCCGAAGACAGGGGCCAGGGGGACTGAAGCTTTCTTT.